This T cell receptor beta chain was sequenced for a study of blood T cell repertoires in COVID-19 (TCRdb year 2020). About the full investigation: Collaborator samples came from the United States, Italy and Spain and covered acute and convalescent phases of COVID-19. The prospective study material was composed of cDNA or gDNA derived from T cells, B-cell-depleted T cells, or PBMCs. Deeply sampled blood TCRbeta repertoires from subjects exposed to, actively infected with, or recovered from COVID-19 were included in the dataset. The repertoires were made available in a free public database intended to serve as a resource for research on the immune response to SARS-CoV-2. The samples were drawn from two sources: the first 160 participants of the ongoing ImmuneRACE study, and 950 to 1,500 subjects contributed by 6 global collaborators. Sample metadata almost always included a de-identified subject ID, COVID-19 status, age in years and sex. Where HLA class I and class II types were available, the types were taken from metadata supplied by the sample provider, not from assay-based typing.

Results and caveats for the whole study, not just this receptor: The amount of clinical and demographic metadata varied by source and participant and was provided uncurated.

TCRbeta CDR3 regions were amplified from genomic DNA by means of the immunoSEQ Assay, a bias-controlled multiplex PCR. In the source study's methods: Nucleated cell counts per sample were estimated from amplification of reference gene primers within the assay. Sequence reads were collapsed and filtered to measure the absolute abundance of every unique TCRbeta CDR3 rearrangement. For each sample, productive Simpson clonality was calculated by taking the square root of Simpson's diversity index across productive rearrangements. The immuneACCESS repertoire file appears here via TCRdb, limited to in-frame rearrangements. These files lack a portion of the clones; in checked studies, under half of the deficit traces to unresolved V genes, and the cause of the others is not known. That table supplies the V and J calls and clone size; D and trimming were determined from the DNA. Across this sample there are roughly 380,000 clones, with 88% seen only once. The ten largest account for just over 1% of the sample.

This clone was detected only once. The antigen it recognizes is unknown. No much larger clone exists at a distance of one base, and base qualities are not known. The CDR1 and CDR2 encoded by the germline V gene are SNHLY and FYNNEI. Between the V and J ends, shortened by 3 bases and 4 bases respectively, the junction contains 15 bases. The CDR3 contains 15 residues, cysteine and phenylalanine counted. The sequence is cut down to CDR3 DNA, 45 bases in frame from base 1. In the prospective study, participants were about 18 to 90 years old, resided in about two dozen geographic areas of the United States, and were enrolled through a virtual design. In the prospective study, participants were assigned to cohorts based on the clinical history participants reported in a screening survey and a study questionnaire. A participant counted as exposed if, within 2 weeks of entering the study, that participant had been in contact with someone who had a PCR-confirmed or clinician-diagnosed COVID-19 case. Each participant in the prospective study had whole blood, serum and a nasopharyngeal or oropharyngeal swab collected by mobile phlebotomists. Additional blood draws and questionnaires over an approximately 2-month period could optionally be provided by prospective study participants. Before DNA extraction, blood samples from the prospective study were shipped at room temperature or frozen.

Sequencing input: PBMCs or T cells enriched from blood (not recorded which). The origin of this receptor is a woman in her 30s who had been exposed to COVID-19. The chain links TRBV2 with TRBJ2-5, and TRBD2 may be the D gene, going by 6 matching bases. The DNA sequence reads TGTGCCAGCAGTGACGGGCCTCGAGCGGGAGAGACCCAGTACTTC. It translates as CASSDGPRAGETQYF. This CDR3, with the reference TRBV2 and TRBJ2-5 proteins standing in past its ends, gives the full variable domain EPEVTQTPSHQVTQMGQEVILRCVPISNHLYFYWYRQILGQKVEFLVSFYNNEISEKSEIFDDQFSVERPDGSNFTLKIRSTKLEDSAMYFCASSDGPRAGETQYFGPGTRLLVL.